This T cell receptor beta chain came from a study of shared clonotypes between healthy human individuals. This clone appeared a few times. Once extracted for a subset, genomic DNA was divided evenly among several immunoSEQ plates. Using immunoSEQ multiplex PCR, the repertoire was profiled, and TCRdb retains in-frame clones only, with some absent. The sample consists of roughly 2 million clones, about 94% of them appearing once. The receptor's source is a man aged 18 to 29 in good health. The sample comprised naive CD4+ T cells sorted from blood. Subset described: CD45RA+ positively selected.

The CDR3 spells CASSVAMNTEAFF. The CDR3 DNA reads as TGTGCCAGCAGTGTAGCGATGAACACTGAAGCTTTCTTT. The chain combines TRBV2 with TRBJ1-1, with D unresolved. Trimming pared 4 bases from V and 0 bases from J, leaving 6 bases between. This CDR3 is built from 13 residues. CDR1 and CDR2 (germline): SNHLY, FYNNEI.